This entry features one TCR beta chain sequence. No cognate antigen has been identified for it. The input lacks base qualities; no much larger clone sits a single base away. From cysteine to phenylalanine, the CDR3 is 15 amino acids long. Only the CDR3 DNA stays, 45 bases, in frame from base 1. CDR1 and CDR2 (KGHSH, LQKENI) derive from the germline V gene. From V the trimming removes 4 bases and from J it removes 10 bases, while the gene matches leave 10 bases of the junction unaccounted for. This specimen belongs to a study of cytomegalovirus exposure and HLA in healthy donors (dated by TCRdb to between 2016 and 2019). In terms of the full investigation: According to an earlier analysis of 450 to 650 of the donors, 150 million to 200 million T cells yielded over 100 million unique TCR beta sequences and about 300 Gb of sequence data. A later genetic analysis took genome-wide SNP genotypes for about three fifths of the roughly 700 donors and used that subset as a discovery cohort. The study profiled the T cell repertoires of about 720 subjects by immunosequencing and related them to cytomegalovirus serostatus. Along with the roughly 700-subject first cohort, a separate validation cohort of 120 different subjects was used. About 5 DR-DQ haplotypes were handled as single units for association and clustering, since linkage in the cohort was strong. In a later analysis, previously published TCR beta repertoires from about 670 donors were re-analyzed and high-resolution HLA genotyping was added so that TCR occurrence patterns could be studied. On average, 235,054 unique TCR beta nucleotide sequences were sequenced per donor among 398 genotyped donors of the cohort, with roughly 18% of those sequences being non-productive. The genetic ancestry cluster associated with self-reported Caucasian donors included about four fifths of the 300 to 450 genotyped donors. The study was designed to test whether signatures of past pathogen exposure could be identified by cataloging public T cell receptors. The study combined high-throughput TCR immunosequencing, statistical association of individual TCRs with disease status, and machine learning to predict cytomegalovirus infection status. To decide whether each TCR beta V gene segment behaved as functional or pseudogenic, an earlier analysis of some 600 of the donors relied on high-throughput TCR beta sequencing. HLA typing covered class I and class II loci at four-digit resolution. All discovery cohort repertoires had been generated on a single sequencing platform. Donor age, sex, ethnicity and CMV serostatus were collected together with the repertoire data. The number of typed donors differed by locus: about 620-640 for A, B, C, DRB1 and DQB1; approximately 530 for DQA1; some 610 for DPA1; and 450 to 480 for DPB1. Rather than using new phenotypic data, the later analysis identified candidate immune exposures from TCR beta sequences and from how often those sequences occurred across donors. About 280 gigabases of sequencing data and approximately 80 million unique TCR sequences were included in an early release covering several hundred HLA-typed donors. The study at large found these results: According to the authors, the approach could potentially be generalized to other disease states and immunological phenotypes. In a later genetic analysis, a missense DCLRE1C variant was associated with V-gene and J-gene trimming of TCR beta chains, and the association was replicated in an independent cohort. A later analysis found that TCR association rates varied across HLA loci, with DRB1 alleles showing the most associated TCRs and HLA-C alleles the fewest. Because HLA typing was unavailable for some donors at each locus, only the typed subset was used in association tests. Compared with the 666-donor mean, donors in an Asian-associated ancestry cluster had fewer N-insertions in productive TCRs, according to a later genetic analysis. A cluster of highly shared sequence variants was judged likely to represent a technical artifact of the sequencing pipeline. When HLA alleles, especially DR and DQ, strongly co-occurred, TCR associations were difficult to assign to individual alleles. The cohort was sequenced for TCR beta chains only, and without alpha or paired-chain data the features that could be detected were limited. Across donors, most TCR sequences were observed very rarely, whereas some public TCRs were present in many individuals. A later analysis associated 15,000 to 20,000 TCR beta sequences with specific HLA alleles at a false discovery rate of 0.05. Compared with equally common non-associated chains, HLA-associated TCR beta chains in a later analysis were more clonally expanded and had lower generation probabilities. In vitro tests confirmed that a few of the cytomegalovirus-associated TCR beta chains recognize cytomegalovirus antigens. In an earlier analysis of 450 to 750 of the donors, most TCR beta V segments appeared in productive rearrangements about 87% or about 30% of the time, broadly matching IMGT annotations. The study listed 150 to 200 TCR beta chains as associated with cytomegalovirus. Cytomegalovirus status was reported to be diagnosed by the classifier with high specificity and sensitivity in both the original and validation cohorts. Linkage disequilibrium might explain the correlated functional status among segregating V segments, but an unknown experimental factor could not be excluded. The presence/absence analyses assumed that sequencing depth was roughly uniform across donors, and that assumption may not be true. The earlier analysis of 587 of the donors excluded over 15 rarely observed V segments, including chromosome 9 orphons, because counts were too low. A later analysis reported that several top co-occurrence clusters appeared linked to parvovirus B19, influenza, CMV and Epstein-Barr virus. A further reported finding was that TCR beta sequences accurately predicted the HLA-A and HLA-B alleles for most subjects in the first cohort. The only immune exposure information available for the cohort was CMV serostatus. Most CMV-associated TCR beta chains appeared to be HLA-restricted in a later analysis, and the HLA associations seemed to be driven largely by CMV exposure. Some IMGT-functional V segments, including TRBV6-2 and TRBV6-3, could not be distinguished by the 87-base-pair reads and were therefore excluded.

The cohort consisted of some 670 healthy bone marrow donors. Cohort members were all nominally healthy when sampled, although unrecorded immune exposures were likely present. The donor was CMV seropositive and was included in the group of around 300 seropositive cohort members. A peripheral blood sample was provided by each donor, and peripheral blood mononuclear cells were used for TCR beta sequencing. Genomic DNA extraction from the blood cell samples was performed with the Qiagen DNeasy Blood Extraction Kit. Receptors were amplified or captured by the immunoSEQ multiplex PCR assay. For the multiplex PCR, a mixture combining 60 forward primers for TCR Vbeta segments and 13 reverse primers for TCR Jbeta segments was used. Amplification of the CDR3 region of rearranged TCR beta genes was performed with a multiplex PCR assay on genomic DNA. The Illumina HiSeq System was used to sequence the amplified TCR beta libraries as 87-base-pair reads. Processing in the source paper ran as follows. A later analysis counted some 80 million unique TCR beta chains across the 670 or so repertoires, and some 12 million of these chains were shared by at least two donors. Raw reads were error-corrected and collapsed into unique sequences by a nearest-neighbor algorithm in which closely related sequences were merged to remove PCR and sequencing errors. CDR3 sequences were aligned to IMGT reference sequences to assign V, D and J gene segments. For a sequence to be retained, a match of at least six nucleotides to both a V gene segment and a J gene segment was required. Rearrangements were called productive when the CDR3 lacked stop codons and stayed in frame with V and J; all others were non-productive. Following IMGT convention, CDR3 was defined as the stretch from the second conserved V-encoded cysteine to the conserved J-encoded phenylalanine. The earlier analysis of some 550 of the donors excluded any sequence lacking an unambiguous match to a single V gene segment. In an earlier analysis of approximately 550 of the donors, V segments were called functional above 56.7% productive rearrangements and were called segregating when the between-donor standard deviation exceeded 5%. A statistical classification framework was built to diagnose cytomegalovirus status from the catalog of TCR beta chain sequences. In a later analysis, TCR nucleotide sequences were compared against IMGT/GENE-DB human TR gene sequences so that V and J genes could be assigned. A later analysis assigned CDR3 sequences and most-parsimonious VDJ recombination scenarios with the TCRdist pipeline. In a later analysis, every TCR beta chain was defined by the combination of its CDR3 amino acid sequence and its V-gene family, and reads without a unique V-gene family were dropped. A later analysis removed 550 to 700 highly shared, low-generation-probability nucleotide sequences to deal with suspected cross-contamination and a sequencing artifact. In a later analysis, a clonal expansion index was calculated for each public chain from normalized within-repertoire ranks of inferred template counts. Generation probabilities in a later analysis came from a VDJ recombination model fitted to out-of-frame rearrangements, and those results were checked against IGoR. In a later analysis, TCR-TCR, TCR-HLA and TCR-CMV co-occurrence was scored with hypergeometric tests, and a repertoire-size bias correction was applied to TCR pairs. A later analysis estimated false discovery rates by permuting HLA or CMV assignments 20 times. In a later analysis, co-occurring TCRs were grouped using DBSCAN, with TCRdist sequence similarity added in when clustering inside HLA-allele-positive subsets. Repertoires with fewer than 30,000 or more than 120,000 public chains, plus five repertoires with anomalous nucleotide sharing, were excluded from co-occurrence clustering. TCRdb took this table from immuneACCESS and kept in-frame rearrangements with V and J called. Such tables lack part of the clones; where checked against another copy, unresolved V genes explain under half of the gap, and the rest is unexplained. V and J calls and clone size are copied from that table; D and trimming were computed from the DNA. A total of 190,000 or so clones appear in this sample, roughly three quarters of them only once. Of the sample, around 0.42% falls within the top ten clones.

The rearrangement joined TRBV18 to TRBJ1-1; 12 central bases correspond to TRBD1. This clonotype was obtained from a male donor in good health and CMV-seropositive. The sample consisted of PBMCs. The CDR3 protein sequence reads: CASSLAGTGGEGAFF. The sequenced DNA: TGTGCCAGCTCACTGGCCGGGACAGGGGGCGAGGGAGCTTTCTTT.